The 32 T cell receptor beta chains below were found in one sample sequenced in a study of T cell responses to AZD1222 COVID-19 vaccine. Assay: immunoSEQ multiplex PCR; the TCRdb copy retains only in-frame clones and omits some. The data contain about 120,000 clones, about 87% of them singletons. The sequencing used peripheral blood, collected on day 0 of AZD1222 vaccination. The receptor set was obtained from an adult in good health.

The chain is built from TRBV24-1 and TRBJ2-3; D uncertain. There are 14 residues in the CDR3. Trimming took 3 bases from V and 5 from J, leaving 11 bases between them. Germline CDR1 KGHDR, CDR2 SFDVKD. This CDR3 reads CATSDQSQLDTQYF. CDR3 bases: TGTGCCACCAGTGATCAGAGTCAATTAGATACGCAGTATTTT.

The V call is TRBV15, the J call TRBJ2-5; D might be TRBD2 (6 bases). CDR1 and CDR2 (germline): LNHNV, YYDKDF (reference sequence). The CDR3 runs 13 residues. Between the trimmed V and J ends, which lost 3 bases and 2 bases, there was a span of 7 bases. The CDR3 DNA follows: TGTGCCACCAGCAGGCGGGGTCAAGAGACCCAGTACTTC. It codes for CATSRRGQETQYF.

The rearrangement joins TRBV28 to TRBJ1-2, with 12 bases identical to TRBD1. The CDR3 contains 13 residues. After removal of 4 bases from V and 10 bases from J, the junction contained 4 bases not matched to a gene. From germline, CDR1 is MDHEN and CDR2 SYDVKM. The CDR3, as DNA: TGTGCCAGCAGTTCGGGACAGGGGGCAATCTACACCTTC. This encodes CASSSGQGAIYTF.

The chain recombines TRBV25-1 with TRBJ1-4; D is unresolved. This CDR3 is built from 16 residues. Germline CDR1 is MGHDK and CDR2 is SYGVNS. Trimming pared 2 bases from V and 4 bases from J, leaving 14 bases between. CDR3 nucleotide sequence: TGTGCCAGCAGTGAAGGAGAAGGAAGTTATAATGAAAAACTGTTTTTT. Its protein product is CASSEGEGSYNEKLFF.

The sample holds one count of this clone. V and J are TRBV6-5 and TRBJ1-6, with D unclear. Germline CDR1 MNHEY, CDR2 SVGAGI. The CDR3 spans 15 residues. V was pared by 4 bases and J by 5 bases, with 12 bases between. The CDR3 is CASSSWHRDNSPLHF. The DNA for the CDR3 is TGTGCCAGCAGTTCCTGGCACAGAGATAATTCACCCCTCCACTTT.

The chain recombines TRBV19 with TRBJ1-2; maybe TRBD1 (6 bases). The germline CDR1 and CDR2 sequences are LNHDA and SQIVND (reference sequence). The length of the CDR3 is 15 residues. Trimming removed 6 bases at V and 4 bases at J, with 18 bases between. CDR3 nucleotide sequence: TGTGCCAGTAGCCCGGGGGGCTATTTGGCCTATGGCTACACCTTC. Encoded protein: CASSPGGYLAYGYTF.

This chain joins TRBV19 and TRBJ1-2, with TRBD1 matching over 12 bases. The CDR3 runs 15 residues. Germline loops: CDR1 LNHDA, CDR2 SQIVND (reference sequence). V trimming: 4 bases; J trimming: 7 bases; junction bases outside the gene matches: 7. The CDR3 DNA sequence: TGTGCCAGTAGTACACCGGGACAGGGGGCCGTTGGCTACACCTTC. It yields the protein CASSTPGQGAVGYTF.

This CDR3 is CASSLAGQGLGEAFF. In DNA form, the CDR3 reads TGCGCCAGCAGCTTGGCCGGGCAGGGGCTGGGCGAAGCTTTCTTT. The V gene is TRBV5-1, the J gene TRBJ1-1; maybe TRBD1 (6 bases). V dropped 0 bases and J dropped 8 bases, with 17 bases sitting between them. Germline assignment: CDR1 SGHRS and CDR2 YFSETQ. CDR3 size: 15 residues.

This chain uses TRBV27 with TRBJ2-7; no firm D call. The germline gives CDR1 MNHEY, CDR2 SMNVEV (reference sequence). V gave up 2 bases and J gave up 1 base, with 9 bases separating them. The CDR3 is 14 residues long. The CDR3 nucleotides are TGTGCCAGCAGTTTAGGACCGGGTTCCTACGAGCAGTACTTC. Residues: CASSLGPGSYEQYF.

J is TRBJ2-3 and V is TRBV19; no firm D call. Germline V CDR1 and CDR2: LNHDA, SQIVND (reference sequence). The V end was cut by 5 bases, the J end by 2 bases, with 8 bases between. The CDR3 extends over 13 amino acids. In DNA form, the CDR3 reads TGTGCCAGTAGTTCGGAACCCACAGATACGCAGTATTTT. Protein: CASSSEPTDTQYF.

The genes are TRBV5-1 and TRBJ2-2; 7 bases map to TRBD2. V was clipped by 1 base and J by 4 bases; unmatched bases: 1. CDR3 length equals 14 residues. The germline CDR1 and CDR2 sequences are SGHRS and YFSETQ. The CDR3 spells CASSLSGTTGELFF. In DNA, the CDR3 is TGCGCCAGCAGCTTGAGCGGGACCACCGGGGAGCTGTTTTTT.

The chain couples TRBV7-2 to TRBJ1-2; D is possibly TRBD1 (5 bases). Germline V CDR1 and CDR2: SGHTA, FQGNSA. V was pared by 4 bases and J by 0 bases, with 18 bases between. This CDR3 is 17 amino acids long. Written as DNA, the CDR3 is TGTGCCAGCAGCTCATGGGGCAGTTCTCTTTCTAACTATGGCTACACCTTC. Protein product: CASSSWGSSLSNYGYTF. The variable domain in full, with the rest retrieved from reference TRBV7-2 and TRBJ1-2, is GAGVSQSPSNKVTEKGKDVELRCDPISGHTALYWYRQSLGQGLEFLIYFQGNSAPDKSGLPSDRFSAERTGGSVSTLTIQRTQQEDSAVYLCASSSWGSSLSNYGYTFGSGTRLTVV.

The chain links TRBV27 to TRBJ1-1; no clear D gene. V dropped 3 bases and J dropped 5 bases, with 10 bases sitting between them. The CDR3 extends over 13 amino acids. Germline CDR1 and CDR2: MNHEY and SMNVEV (reference sequence). CDR3 sequence: CASSFNGGTEAFF. The CDR3 DNA is TGTGCCAGCAGTTTTAACGGCGGGACTGAAGCTTTCTTT.

This clone was seen a single time. This specimen includes other DNA sequences encoding the same CDR3. The rearrangement links TRBV7-8 to TRBJ1-2; no firm D call. From germline, CDR1 is SGHVS and CDR2 FQNEAQ. V lost 5 bases to trimming and J lost 4 bases, with 11 bases between them. The CDR3 is 13 residues long. CDR3 nucleotide sequence: TGTGCCAGCAGCCCTGACTTGGGCTATGGCTACACCTTC. Protein product: CASSPDLGYGYTF.

This chain links TRBV6-2 or TRBV6-3 with TRBJ1-6; D not certain. In germline, CDR1 is MNHEY, CDR2 SVGEGT. The CDR3 is 15 residues long. The V end was cut by 4 bases, the J end by 14 bases, with 21 bases between. For the CDR3, the DNA is TGTGCCAGCAGTTTAGAAGACGGATCCTATTCTTCCCTCCACTTT. This gives the protein CASSLEDGSYSSLHF.

The V gene is TRBV9, the J gene TRBJ2-3, with D tentatively TRBD1 (6 bases). The CDR3 has 13 amino acids. The germline V gene has CDR1 SGDLS and CDR2 YYNGEE. Trimming stripped 4 bases from V and 6 bases from J, with 12 bases between. As DNA, the CDR3 is TGTGCCAGCAGCTTTCGACAGGCCGATACGCAGTATTTT. Protein sequence: CASSFRQADTQYF.

V is TRBV11-3 and J is TRBJ2-2, with D possibly TRBD2 on 6 matching bases. Germline CDR1 is SGHNT and CDR2 is YENEEA. CDR3 size: 18 residues. Trimming stripped 2 bases from V and 0 bases from J, with 16 bases between. The CDR3 DNA reads as TGTGCCAGCAGCTTATGGGGTGGGAGGTCAGCGAACACCGGGGAGCTGTTTTTT. Translating gives CASSLWGGRSANTGELFF.

This chain links TRBV24-1 with TRBJ1-2; 9 bases are a match to TRBD1. Germline V gene sequence: CDR1 KGHDR, CDR2 SFDVKD. V dropped 0 bases and J dropped 4; count of bases not matched to a gene: 17. The CDR3 length is 20 residues. CDR3 nucleotide sequence: TGTGCCACCAGTGATTTGTTAACGGGACAGGGAGAGGGCCGTGGCTATGGCTACACCTTC. This codes for CATSDLLTGQGEGRGYGYTF.

For the CDR3, the DNA is TGTGCCAGCAGCAAGGGACAGGGCTGGGGGTTTAACACTGAAGCTTTCTTT. Its translation is CASSKGQGWGFNTEAFF. This rearrangement joins TRBV5-6 to TRBJ1-1, with TRBD1 identical over 9 bases. The ends lost 4 bases at V and 2 bases at J; junction bases unmatched: 12. Germline loops: CDR1 SGHDT, CDR2 YYEEEE. The CDR3 has 17 amino acids.

This clone was observed once. This chain connects TRBV21-1 to TRBJ2-5. TRBV21-1 is a pseudogene locus. The CDR3 covers 18 residues. As DNA, the CDR3 is TGTGCCAGCAGCAACATCCGGCGTCTAAAACTCTCCCGAGAGACCCAGTACTTC. It specifies CASSNIRRLKLSRETQYF.

The chain links TRBV18 to TRBJ1-1; 8 nucleotides line up with TRBD1. The CDR3 spans 16 residues. Germline trimming cut 0 bases from V and 5 bases from J; bases unmatched to any gene: 8. In germline, CDR1 is KGHSH, CDR2 LQKENI. The CDR3 region has the DNA TGTGCCAGCTCACCACCCCAGGGGGCTTCATGGACTGAAGCTTTCTTT. This translates into CASSPPQGASWTEAFF.

The chain employs TRBV19 and TRBJ1-1; unclear D gene. This CDR3 region has 11 residues. CDR1 LNHDA and CDR2 SQIVND come from the germline V gene (reference sequence). The V gene lost 9 bases and the J gene lost 11 bases, with 16 bases spanning the gap. For the CDR3, the DNA is TGTGCCAGCACCCTCGGGGTGGGTGCTTTCTTT. Residues: CASTLGVGAFF.

The V gene is TRBV3-1 (or the pseudogene TRBV3-2), the J gene TRBJ2-1; 8 bases agree with TRBD2. With V trimmed by 4 bases and J by 2 bases, 10 bases remained unmatched. The germline CDR1 and CDR2 sequences are LGHDT and YNNKEL (reference sequence). The CDR3 runs to 17 residues. The DNA of the CDR3 is TGTGCCAGCAGCCTATATGGGAGGACTAGCCCCTACAATGAGCAGTTCTTC. Residues: CASSLYGRTSPYNEQFF.

This sequence joins TRBV9 and TRBJ1-1, with 8 bases identical to TRBD1. V trimming: 4 bases; J trimming: 4 bases; junction bases outside the gene matches: 9. This CDR3 region has 15 residues. Germline CDR1 reads SGDLS; CDR2 reads YYNGEE. CDR3 sequence: CASSPGQGARTEAFF. CDR3 bases: TGTGCCAGCAGCCCAGGGCAGGGGGCGCGCACTGAAGCTTTCTTT.

This chain uses TRBV9 with TRBJ1-3; D is uncertain. This CDR3 has 14 amino acids. CDR1 is SGDLS, CDR2 YYNGEE, per germline. Trimming shortened V by 3 bases and J by 4 bases, and 11 bases separated the two germline ends. CDR3 loop: CASSGRGGGNTIYF. CDR3 sequence (DNA): TGTGCCAGCAGCGGACGGGGAGGCGGAAACACCATATATTTT.

This clone was recorded once. The rearrangement joins TRBV6-5 to TRBJ1-5; 8 bases align to TRBD1. Trimming removed 6 bases from V and 5 bases from J; junction bases left unmatched: 9. The germline CDR1 and CDR2 sequences are MNHEY and SVGAGI. The CDR3 has 15 residues. In nucleotides, the CDR3 is TGTGCCAGCAGCCGTGACGGGACAGGTTATCAGCCCCAGCATTTT. This translates into CASSRDGTGYQPQHF.

The V and J genes are TRBV5-1 and TRBJ1-1; TRBD1 is a possible D gene (6 bases). The CDR3 is 15 residues long. Trimming took off 0 bases at V and 3 bases at J, with 12 bases between the two ends. Germline V gene lookup returns CDR1 SGHRS and CDR2 YFSETQ. This chain's CDR3 is CASSLVPGVDTEAFF. For the CDR3, the DNA is TGCGCCAGCAGCTTGGTACCAGGGGTGGACACTGAAGCTTTCTTT.

This chain joins TRBV28 and TRBJ1-4; 9 positions match TRBD1. The CDR3 contains 15 residues. V lost 7 bases and J lost 8; bases outside the gene matches: 11. The germline gives CDR1 MDHEN, CDR2 SYDVKM. The CDR3 bases are TGTGCCAGCAAGGGTGAACAGGGGGCTTACGAAAAACTGTTTTTT. It encodes CASKGEQGAYEKLFF.

This clone appeared once. V gene TRBV9 combines with J gene TRBJ1-6, with D possibly matching TRBD1 (5 bases). Per germline, CDR1 SGDLS and CDR2 YYNGEE. Trimming pared 5 bases from V and 8 bases from J, leaving 11 bases between. The CDR3 is 13 amino acids. The CDR3 region has the DNA TGTGCCAGCAGGAGAGGGACGGATTCACCCCTCCACTTT. It codes for CASRRGTDSPLHF.

V usage is TRBV21-1 and J usage is TRBJ2-1; the DNA was not used to check the table's D call, TRBD2. TRBV21-1 is given as a pseudogene. CDR3 size: 13 residues. The CDR3 here is CASSLSSYNEQFF. For the CDR3, the DNA is TGTGCCAGCAGCCTGAGCTCCTACAATGAGCAGTTCTTC.

V gene TRBV18 combines with J gene TRBJ2-5, with TRBD1 as a possible D gene (5 bases). The CDR3 contains 13 residues. The germline CDR1 and CDR2 sequences are KGHSH and LQKENI. The V and J ends lost 6 bases and 2 bases respectively, with 10 bases between them. CDR3 nucleotide sequence: TGTGCCAGCTCCCTGGACATTCAAGAGACCCAGTACTTC. Protein sequence: CASSLDIQETQYF.

The chain employs TRBV18 and TRBJ1-1; D remains unclear. The CDR3 spans 14 residues. The V gene lost 2 bases and the J gene lost 1 base, with 8 bases spanning the gap. Germline CDR1 is KGHSH and CDR2 is LQKENI. The CDR3 reads CASSPMGWNTEAFF. In DNA, the CDR3 is TGTGCCAGCTCACCAATGGGCTGGAACACTGAAGCTTTCTTT.